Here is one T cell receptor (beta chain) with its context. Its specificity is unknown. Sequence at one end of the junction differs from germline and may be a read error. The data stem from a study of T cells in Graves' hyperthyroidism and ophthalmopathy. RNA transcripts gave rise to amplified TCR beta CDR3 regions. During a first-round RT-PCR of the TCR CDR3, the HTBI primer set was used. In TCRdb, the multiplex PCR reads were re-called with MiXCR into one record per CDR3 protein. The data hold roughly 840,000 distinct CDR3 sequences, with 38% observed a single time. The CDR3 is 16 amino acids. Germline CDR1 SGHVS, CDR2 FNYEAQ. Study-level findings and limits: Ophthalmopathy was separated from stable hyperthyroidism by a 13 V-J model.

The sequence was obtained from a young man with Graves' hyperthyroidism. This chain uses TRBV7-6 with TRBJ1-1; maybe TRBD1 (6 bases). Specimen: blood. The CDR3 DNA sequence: TGCGCCAGCAGCCCCGGGGGCGCGAGTTTCGCCACTGAAGCTTTCTTT. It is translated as CASSPGGASFATEAFF.